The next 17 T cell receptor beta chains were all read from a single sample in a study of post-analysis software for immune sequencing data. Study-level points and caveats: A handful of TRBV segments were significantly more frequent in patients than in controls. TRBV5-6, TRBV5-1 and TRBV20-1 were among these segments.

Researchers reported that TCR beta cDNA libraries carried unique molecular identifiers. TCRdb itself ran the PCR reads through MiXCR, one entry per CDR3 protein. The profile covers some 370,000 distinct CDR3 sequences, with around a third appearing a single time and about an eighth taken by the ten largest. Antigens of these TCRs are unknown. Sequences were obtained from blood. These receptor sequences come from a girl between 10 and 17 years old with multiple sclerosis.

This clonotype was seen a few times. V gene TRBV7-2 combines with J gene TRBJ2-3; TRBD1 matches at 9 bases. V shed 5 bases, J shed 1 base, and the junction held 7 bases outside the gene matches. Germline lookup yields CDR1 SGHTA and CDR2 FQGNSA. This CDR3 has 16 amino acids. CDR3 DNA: TGTGCCAGCAGCGCCCACAGGGGGCGCCGCACAGATACGCAGTATTTT. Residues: CASSAHRGRRTDTQYF.

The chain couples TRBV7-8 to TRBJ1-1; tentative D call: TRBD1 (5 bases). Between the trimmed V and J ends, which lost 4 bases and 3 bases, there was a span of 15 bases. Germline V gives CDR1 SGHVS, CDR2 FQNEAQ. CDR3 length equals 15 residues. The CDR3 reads CASSSLGVYDTEAFF. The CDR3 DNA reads TGTGCCAGCAGCTCCTTGGGGGTTTACGACACTGAAGCTTTCTTT.

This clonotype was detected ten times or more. CDR3 in amino acids: CASSPGQTNYGYTF. The CDR3 DNA reads as TGCGCCAGCAGCCCCGGACAGACTAACTATGGCTACACCTTC. The gene calls are TRBV5-1 and TRBJ1-2; tentatively, D is TRBD1 (6 bases). The germline V and J ends were trimmed by 4 bases and 0 bases, with 10 bases remaining between them. The V gene's germline CDR1 is SGHRS and CDR2 YFSETQ. The CDR3 covers 14 residues.

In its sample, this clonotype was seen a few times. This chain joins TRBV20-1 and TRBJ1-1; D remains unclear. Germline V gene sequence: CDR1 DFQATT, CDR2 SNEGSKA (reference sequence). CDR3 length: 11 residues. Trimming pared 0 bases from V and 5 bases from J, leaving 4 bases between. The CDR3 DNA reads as TGCAGTGCTAGAGAGGTGACTGAAGCTTTCTTT. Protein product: CSAREVTEAFF.

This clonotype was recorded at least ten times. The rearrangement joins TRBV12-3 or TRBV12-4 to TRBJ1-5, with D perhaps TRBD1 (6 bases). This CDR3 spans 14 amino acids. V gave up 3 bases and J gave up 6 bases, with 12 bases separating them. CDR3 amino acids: CASSFNQGLQPQHF. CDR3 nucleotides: TGTGCCAGCAGTTTCAATCAGGGGCTTCAGCCCCAGCATTTT.

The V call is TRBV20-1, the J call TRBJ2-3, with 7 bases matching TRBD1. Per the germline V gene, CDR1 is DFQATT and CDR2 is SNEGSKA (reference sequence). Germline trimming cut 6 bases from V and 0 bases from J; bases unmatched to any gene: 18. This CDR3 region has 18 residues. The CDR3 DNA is TGCAGTGCCCCCAACCCGGAGACAGGGTATTCTAGCACAGATACGCAGTATTTT. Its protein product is CSAPNPETGYSSTDTQYF.

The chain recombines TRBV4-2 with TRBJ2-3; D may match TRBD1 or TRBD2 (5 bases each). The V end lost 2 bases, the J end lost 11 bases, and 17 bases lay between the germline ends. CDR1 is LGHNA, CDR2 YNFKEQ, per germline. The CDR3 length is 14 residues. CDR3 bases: TGTGCCAGCAGCCAACATCGCCCGGGGCCTGAGCAGTATTTT. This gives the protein CASSQHRPGPEQYF.

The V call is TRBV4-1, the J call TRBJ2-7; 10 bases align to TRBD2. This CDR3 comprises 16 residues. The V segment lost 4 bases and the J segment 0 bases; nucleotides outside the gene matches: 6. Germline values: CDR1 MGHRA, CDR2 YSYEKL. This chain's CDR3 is CASSPSGTSVSYEQYF. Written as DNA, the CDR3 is TGCGCCAGCAGCCCGTCCGGGACTAGCGTCTCCTACGAGCAGTACTTC.

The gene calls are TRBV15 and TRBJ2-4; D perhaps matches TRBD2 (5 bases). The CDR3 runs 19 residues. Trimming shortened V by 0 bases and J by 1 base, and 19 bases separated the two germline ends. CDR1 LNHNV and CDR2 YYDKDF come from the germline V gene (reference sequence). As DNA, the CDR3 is TGTGCCACCAGCAGAGATCAAGCCCCGCGGGCGGCCGCCAAAAACATTCAGTACTTC. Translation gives CATSRDQAPRAAAKNIQYF.

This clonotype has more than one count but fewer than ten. CDR3 in amino acids: CASSRTSGPYNEQFF. CDR3 DNA: TGCGCCAGCAGCCGGACTAGCGGGCCTTACAATGAGCAGTTCTTC. The chain combines TRBV5-1 with TRBJ2-1, with 11 bases aligning to TRBD2. CDR1 is SGHRS and CDR2 is YFSETQ in the germline V gene. V trimming: 4 bases; J trimming: 4 bases; junction bases outside the gene matches: 4. The CDR3 covers 15 residues.

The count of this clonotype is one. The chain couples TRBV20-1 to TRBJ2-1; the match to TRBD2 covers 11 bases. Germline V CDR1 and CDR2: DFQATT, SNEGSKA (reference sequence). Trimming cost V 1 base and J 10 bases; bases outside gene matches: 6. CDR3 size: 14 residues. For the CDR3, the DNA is TGCAGTGCTAGAGGTAGCGGGGGGGCCAGGGAGCAGTTCTTC. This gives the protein CSARGSGGAREQFF.

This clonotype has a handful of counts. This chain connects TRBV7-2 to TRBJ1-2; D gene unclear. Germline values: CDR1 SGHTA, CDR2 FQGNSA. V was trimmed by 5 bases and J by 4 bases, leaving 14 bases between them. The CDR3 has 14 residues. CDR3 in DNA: TGTGCCAGCAGCCCGCACAGTCTTCGCTATGGCTACACCTTC. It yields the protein CASSPHSLRYGYTF.

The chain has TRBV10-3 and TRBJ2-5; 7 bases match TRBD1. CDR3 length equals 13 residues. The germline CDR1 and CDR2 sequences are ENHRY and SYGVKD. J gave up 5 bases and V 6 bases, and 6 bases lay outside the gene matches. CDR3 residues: CAIRPTGDETQYF. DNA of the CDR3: TGTGCCATCAGACCCACAGGGGACGAGACCCAGTACTTC.

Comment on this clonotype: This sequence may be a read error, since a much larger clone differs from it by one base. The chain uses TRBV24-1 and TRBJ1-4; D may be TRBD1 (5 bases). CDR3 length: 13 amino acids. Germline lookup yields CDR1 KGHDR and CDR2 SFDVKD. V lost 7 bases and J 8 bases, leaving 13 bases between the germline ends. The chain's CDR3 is CATSLGRGEKLFF. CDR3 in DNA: TGTGCCACCAGCCTTGGACGGGGGGAAAAACTGTTTTTT.

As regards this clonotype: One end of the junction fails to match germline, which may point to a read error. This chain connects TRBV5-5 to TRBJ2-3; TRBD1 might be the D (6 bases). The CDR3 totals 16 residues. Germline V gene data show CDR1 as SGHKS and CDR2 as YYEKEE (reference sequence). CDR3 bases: TGTGTCAGCAGCCCGGAGAGCCTGTCCCCGACAGGTACGCAGTATTTT. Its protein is CVSSPESLSPTGTQYF.

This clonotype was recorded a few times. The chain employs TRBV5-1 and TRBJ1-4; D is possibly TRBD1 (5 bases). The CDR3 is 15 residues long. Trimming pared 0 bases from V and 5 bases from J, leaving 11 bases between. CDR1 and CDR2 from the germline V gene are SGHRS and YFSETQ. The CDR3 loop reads CASSLARGQNEKLFF. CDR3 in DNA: TGCGCCAGCAGCTTGGCCCGGGGCCAAAATGAAAAACTGTTTTTT. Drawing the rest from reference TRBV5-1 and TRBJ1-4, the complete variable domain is KAGVTQTPRYLIKTRGQQVTLSCSPISGHRSVSWYQQTPGQGLQFLFEYFSETQRNKGNFPGRFSGRQFSNSRSEMNVSTLELGDSALYLCASSLARGQNEKLFFGSGTQLSVL.

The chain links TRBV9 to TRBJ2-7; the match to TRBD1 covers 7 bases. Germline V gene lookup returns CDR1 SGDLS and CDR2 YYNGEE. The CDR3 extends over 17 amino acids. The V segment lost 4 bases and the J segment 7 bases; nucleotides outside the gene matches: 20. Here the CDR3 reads CASSLVGQSNSYNEQYF. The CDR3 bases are TGTGCCAGCAGCCTGGTGGGACAGTCGAACTCCTACAATGAGCAGTACTTC.